The sample holds many counts of the clone carrying this T cell receptor (beta chain). Its antigen remains unknown. Making use of molecular barcodes, quantitative 5'-RACE generated TCR beta libraries. TCRdb recomputed calls from the 5' RACE reads with MiXCR, one row per CDR3 protein. This sample has around 130,000 distinct CDR3 sequences, with around 7% found just once. The record originates from a study of CD8 T cells in ankylosing spondylitis. Notes on the study in general: Disease-linked clones proved CD8+ and comparatively uncommon in peripheral blood. Blood from ankylosing spondylitis patients appeared to carry a characteristic roughly 8-variant TCR beta motif. There was reportedly significant enrichment of clones that were disease-linked in matched ankylosing spondylitis synovial fluid.

The CDR3 totals 13 residues. CDR1 and CDR2 from the germline V gene are SQVTM and ANQGSEA. V was pared by 7 bases and J by 4 bases, with 4 bases of the junction left unmatched. The clonotype originates from a male donor with ankylosing spondylitis or in good health (not recorded which). What was sequenced was blood, either unsorted or a sorted T cell fraction (not recorded which). The chain links TRBV29-1 to TRBJ2-2, with 9 bases that match TRBD1. CDR3 in amino acids: CSAGDRVTGELFF. CDR3 sequence (DNA): TGCAGCGCCGGGGACAGGGTCACCGGGGAGCTGTTTTTT.